The 28 T cell receptor beta chains in this list originate from one sample, sequenced in a study of blood T cell repertoires in COVID-19. Assay used: immunoSEQ multiplex PCR; TCRdb lists only in-frame clones, some missing. The table has roughly 84,000 clones, roughly 75% seen once; the top ten hold 4% to 5%. Sequenced sample: peripheral blood. The source is a woman aged 50 to 65 with acute or convalescent COVID-19.

This chain connects TRBV19 to TRBJ1-1; no definite D call. V was cut by 3 bases and J by 2 bases, with 10 bases left in between. The CDR3 length is 14 residues. The V gene's germline CDR1 is LNHDA and CDR2 SQIVND (reference sequence). The CDR3 nucleotides are TGTGCCAGTAGTATTGGCCAGTTTAACACTGAAGCTTTCTTT. This codes for CASSIGQFNTEAFF.

The chain carries TRBV2 and TRBJ1-6, with 8 bases lining up with TRBD1. With V trimmed by 6 bases and J by 7 bases, 8 bases remained unmatched. The CDR3 sequence is 15 residues long. CDR1 SNHLY and CDR2 FYNNEI come from the germline V gene. The CDR3 region is CASSPTGVWNSPLHF. The CDR3 DNA reads as TGTGCCAGCAGCCCGACAGGGGTATGGAATTCACCCCTCCACTTT.

The chain recombines TRBV24-1 with TRBJ1-6; no firm D call. CDR3 size: 14 residues. CDR1 is KGHDR, CDR2 SFDVKD, per germline. V dropped 2 bases and J dropped 10 bases, with 11 bases sitting between them. The CDR3 DNA follows: TGTGCCACCAGTGATTACCCTGCGGGCTCACCCCTCCACTTT. Translation: CATSDYPAGSPLHF.

The gene calls are TRBV5-5 and TRBJ2-1; a weak D match, TRBD1 (6 bases). In germline, CDR1 is SGHKS, CDR2 YYEKEE (reference sequence). The CDR3 is made up of 12 amino acids. The ends were cut back, 7 bases at V and 6 bases at J, with 11 bases in the middle. The CDR3 DNA sequence: TGTGCCAGCGCAGGGGACGGCAATGAGCAGTTCTTC. Amino acids: CASAGDGNEQFF.

The CDR3 sequence: CASSHQTGGLLYGYTF. CDR3 coding DNA: TGCGCCAGCAGCCACCAGACAGGGGGTCTATTATATGGCTACACCTTC. J is TRBJ1-2 and V is TRBV4-3, with TRBD1 matching over 9 bases. V lost 3 bases to trimming and J lost 5 bases; unmatched junction nucleotides: 10. The germline V gene encodes CDR1 LGHNA and CDR2 YSLEER. The CDR3 extends over 16 amino acids.

The rearrangement joins TRBV9 to TRBJ2-1, with 8 bases matching TRBD2. Germline trimming cut 7 bases from V and 9 bases from J; bases unmatched to any gene: 12. This CDR3 region has 14 residues. Per the germline V gene, CDR1 is SGDLS and CDR2 is YYNGEE. The CDR3 bases are TGTGCCAGCCGATATGGGCGGGGGGCCGGTGAGCAGTTCTTC. Translation gives CASRYGRGAGEQFF.

This clone was picked up one time. The rearrangement links TRBV28 to TRBJ2-6; 7 bases fit TRBD1. This CDR3 region has 18 residues. Per germline, CDR1 MDHEN and CDR2 SYDVKM. V trimming: 6 bases; J trimming: 0 bases; junction bases outside the gene matches: 11. In DNA form, the CDR3 reads TGTGCCAGCAGCTCCGACAGGGTTGGGCTCTCTGGGGCCAACGTCCTGACTTTC. As protein: CASSSDRVGLSGANVLTF.

The chain carries TRBV28 and TRBJ2-7, with 12 positions matching TRBD1. Germline V gene data show CDR1 as MDHEN and CDR2 as SYDVKM. CDR3 size: 15 residues. J was trimmed by 1 base and V by 6 bases; bases with no gene match: 4. Here the CDR3 reads CASSPGQGASYEQYF. For the CDR3, the DNA is TGTGCCAGCAGCCCGGGACAGGGGGCTTCCTACGAGCAGTACTTC.

This clone was seen only a few times. The chain uses TRBV18 and TRBJ2-2; 10 nucleotides align to TRBD1. Germline V gives CDR1 KGHSH, CDR2 LQKENI. The CDR3 has 17 amino acids. V was pared by 2 bases and J by 3 bases, with 6 bases of the junction left unmatched. The CDR3 sequence: CASSPVGQGTYTGELFF. The CDR3 DNA is TGTGCCAGCTCACCAGTGGGACAGGGGACTTACACCGGGGAGCTGTTTTTT.

The chain recombines TRBV6-6 with TRBJ1-6, with a tentative D call TRBD1 (6 bases). V was pared by 6 bases and J by 9 bases, with 21 bases between. The germline gives CDR1 MNHNY, CDR2 SVGAGI (reference sequence). This CDR3 is built from 16 residues. The CDR3 is CASRKGAGGFSSPLHF. CDR3 nucleotides: TGTGCCAGCAGAAAGGGCGCTGGGGGCTTCTCTTCACCCCTCCACTTT.

V gene TRBV4-3 combines with J gene TRBJ2-2; a weak D match, TRBD2 (5 bases). In germline, CDR1 is LGHNA, CDR2 YSLEER. CDR3 length: 17 amino acids. V was clipped by 4 bases and J by 2 bases, with 17 bases between them. This CDR3 reads CASSPPAEEINTGELFF. CDR3 nucleotide sequence: TGCGCCAGCAGCCCTCCGGCGGAGGAGATTAACACCGGGGAGCTGTTTTTT.

This sequence joins TRBV27 and TRBJ2-1, with 12 bases fitting TRBD1. The ends lost 3 bases at V and 9 bases at J; junction bases unmatched: 6. CDR1 MNHEY and CDR2 SMNVEV come from the germline V gene (reference sequence). The CDR3 is 15 residues long. The CDR3 DNA reads TGTGCCAGCAGTTTCGGGGGACAGGGGGCAAGTGAGCAGTTCTTC. It codes for CASSFGGQGASEQFF.

The chain employs TRBV27 and TRBJ1-1; possible D gene TRBD1, 6 bases. CDR1 MNHEY and CDR2 SMNVEV come from the germline V gene (reference sequence). V was clipped by 6 bases and J by 5 bases, with 10 bases between them. The length of the CDR3 is 12 residues. CDR3 sequence: CASRGQGTEAFF. CDR3 bases: TGTGCCAGCAGGGGCCAGGGGACTGAAGCTTTCTTT.

The chain employs TRBV5-6 and TRBJ1-1, with 7 bases identical to TRBD1. There are 15 residues in the CDR3. The germline gives CDR1 SGHDT, CDR2 YYEEEE. The V and J ends lost 4 bases and 0 bases, in that order; junction bases with no gene match: 6. The CDR3 DNA follows: TGTGCCAGCAGCCCCGAGACAGGGCTGAACACTGAAGCTTTCTTT. Its protein product is CASSPETGLNTEAFF.

The rearrangement links TRBV7-2 to TRBJ1-6; D not certain. The CDR3 is 12 residues long. V was trimmed by 5 bases and J by 14 bases, leaving 13 bases between them. CDR1 and CDR2 from the germline V gene are SGHTA and FQGNSA. The CDR3 nucleotides are TGTGCCAGCAGCCCGACCGAGGCCTCCCTCCACTTT. This translates into CASSPTEASLHF.

The chain is built from TRBV3-1 (or the pseudogene TRBV3-2) and TRBJ2-5, with a weak D call TRBD2 (6 bases). With 2 bases removed from V and 2 bases from J, the gap between germline ends came to 12 bases. From germline, CDR1 is LGHDT and CDR2 YNNKEL (reference sequence). CDR3 length: 15 amino acids. The CDR3 coding sequence is TGTGCCAGCAGCCAACGGCCGGGGGTGCAAGAGACCCAGTACTTC. Amino acids: CASSQRPGVQETQYF.

The chain is built from TRBV19 and TRBJ1-5; TRBD1 is a possible D gene (5 bases). V was trimmed by 2 bases and J by 1 base, leaving 6 bases between them. Germline values: CDR1 LNHDA, CDR2 SQIVND (reference sequence). The CDR3 consists of 14 residues. As DNA, the CDR3 is TGTGCCAGTAGTATAAAGGGGAGCAATCAGCCCCAGCATTTT. This codes for CASSIKGSNQPQHF.

The chain has TRBV24-1 and TRBJ2-1; the match to TRBD2 covers 12 bases. CDR3 length equals 16 residues. Germline trimming cut 5 bases from V and 4 bases from J; bases unmatched to any gene: 5. Germline lookup yields CDR1 KGHDR and CDR2 SFDVKD. CDR3 DNA: TGTGCCACCAGTGGTTTACTAGCGGGGGGTTACAATGAGCAGTTCTTC. This encodes CATSGLLAGGYNEQFF.

The V call is TRBV11-1, the J call TRBJ2-5, with a possible D match to TRBD1 (5 bases). There are 16 residues in the CDR3. Germline lookup yields CDR1 SGHAT and CDR2 FQDESV (reference sequence). Trimming cost V 5 bases and J 2 bases, with 18 bases left between them. The CDR3 sequence is CASSRRGSGRQETQYF. In DNA form, the CDR3 reads TGTGCCAGCAGCAGAAGGGGTAGTGGAAGGCAAGAGACCCAGTACTTC. The variable domain in full, with the rest retrieved from reference TRBV11-1 and TRBJ2-5, is EAEVAQSPRYKITEKSQAVAFWCDPISGHATLYWYRQILGQGPELLVQFQDESVVDDSQLPKDRFSAERLKGVDSTLKIQPAELGDSAMYLCASSRRGSGRQETQYFGPGTRLLVL.

The rearrangement joins TRBV29-1 to TRBJ1-1, with D tentatively TRBD1 (6 bases). This CDR3 contains 14 residues. The V and J ends lost 1 base and 3 bases respectively, with 12 bases between them. The germline V gene has CDR1 SQVTM and CDR2 ANQGSEA. In nucleotides, the CDR3 is TGCAGCGTTGAAGTGACAGGTTTGGACACTGAAGCTTTCTTT. Its protein product is CSVEVTGLDTEAFF.

The rearrangement joins TRBV30 to TRBJ2-3; D perhaps matches TRBD2 (5 bases). V was shortened by 3 bases and J by 6 bases, with 10 bases between the two germline ends. The CDR3 totals 12 residues. Germline V lookup: CDR1 GTSNPN, CDR2 SVGIG (reference sequence). The CDR3 loop reads CAWRGGADTQYF. The CDR3 nucleotides are TGTGCCTGGAGAGGAGGTGCGGATACGCAGTATTTT.

This clone has more than one count but fewer than ten. The genes are TRBV4-2 and TRBJ1-1; weak D call: TRBD1 (6 bases). The CDR3 is 16 amino acids. Per the germline V gene, CDR1 is LGHNA and CDR2 is YNFKEQ. The V end lost 1 base, the J end lost 1 base, and 13 bases lay between the germline ends. CDR3 region: CASSQVGLQGNTEAFF. DNA of the CDR3: TGTGCCAGCAGCCAAGTGGGTCTACAGGGGAACACTGAAGCTTTCTTT.

The CDR3 here is CASSVDARSNNEQFF. CDR3 DNA: TGTGCCAGCAGCGTAGATGCTAGATCTAACAATGAGCAGTTCTTC. V gene TRBV9 combines with J gene TRBJ2-1; D remains unclear. The CDR3 runs to 15 residues. Trimming took 0 bases from V and 5 from J, leaving 12 bases between them. Germline lookup yields CDR1 SGDLS and CDR2 YYNGEE.

This clone showed up just a few times. V gene TRBV6-5 combines with J gene TRBJ2-5; D may be TRBD2 (5 bases). This CDR3 spans 14 amino acids. Germline CDR1 and CDR2: MNHEY and SVGAGI. V was trimmed by 2 bases and J by 1 base, leaving 8 bases between them. The CDR3, as DNA: TGTGCCAGCAGTTACCGACTATTCCAAGAGACCCAGTACTTC. It translates to CASSYRLFQETQYF.

The V and J genes are TRBV14 and TRBJ2-2, with TRBD1 as a possible D gene (6 bases). V was shortened by 1 base and J by 4 bases, with 7 bases between the two germline ends. In germline, CDR1 is SGHDN, CDR2 FVKESK. The CDR3 is 14 amino acids. DNA of the CDR3: TGTGCCAGCAGCCAAGCAGGGGCCACCGGGGAGCTGTTTTTT. Residues: CASSQAGATGELFF.

V usage is TRBV3-1 (or the pseudogene TRBV3-2) and J usage is TRBJ2-1; 9 bases line up with TRBD1. V lost 2 bases to trimming and J lost 7 bases; unmatched junction nucleotides: 9. This CDR3 is 16 amino acids long. The germline CDR1 and CDR2 sequences are LGHDT and YNNKEL (reference sequence). For the CDR3, the DNA is TGTGCCAGCAGCCAAAGAGGGGGGACAGGGTTAAATGAGCAGTTCTTC. Residues: CASSQRGGTGLNEQFF.

This clone showed up just a few times. The genes are TRBV18 and TRBJ1-1; D unclear. CDR1 KGHSH and CDR2 LQKENI come from the germline V gene. CDR3 size: 14 residues. Trimming left V 6 bases short and J 5 bases short, with 16 bases between. CDR3 protein: CASSLQERNTEAFF. The CDR3 nucleotides are TGTGCCAGCTCGCTTCAGGAAAGGAATACTGAAGCTTTCTTT.

V is TRBV5-1 and J is TRBJ2-5; the match to TRBD2 covers 7 bases. CDR1 is SGHRS, CDR2 YFSETQ, per germline. V lost 3 bases, J lost 1 base, and 6 bases stayed unmatched. The CDR3 loop spans 15 amino acids. The CDR3 DNA sequence: TGCGCCAGCAGCTCACCTAGCGGAACCCAAGAGACCCAGTACTTC. Translation gives CASSSPSGTQETQYF.